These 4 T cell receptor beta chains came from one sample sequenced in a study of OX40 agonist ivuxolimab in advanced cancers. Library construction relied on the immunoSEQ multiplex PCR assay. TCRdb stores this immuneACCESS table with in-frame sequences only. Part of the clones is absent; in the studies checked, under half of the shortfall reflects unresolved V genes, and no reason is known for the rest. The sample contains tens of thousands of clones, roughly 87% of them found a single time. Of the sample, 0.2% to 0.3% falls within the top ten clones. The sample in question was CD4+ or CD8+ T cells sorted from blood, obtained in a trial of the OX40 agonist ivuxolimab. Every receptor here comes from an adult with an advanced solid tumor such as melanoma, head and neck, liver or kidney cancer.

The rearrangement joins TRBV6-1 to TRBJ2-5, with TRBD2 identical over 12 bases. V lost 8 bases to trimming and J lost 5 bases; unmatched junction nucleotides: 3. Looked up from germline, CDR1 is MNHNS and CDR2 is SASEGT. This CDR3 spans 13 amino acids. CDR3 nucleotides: TGTGCCAGCCGGCTAGCGGGGGGGGAGACCCAGTACTTC. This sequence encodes CASRLAGGETQYF.

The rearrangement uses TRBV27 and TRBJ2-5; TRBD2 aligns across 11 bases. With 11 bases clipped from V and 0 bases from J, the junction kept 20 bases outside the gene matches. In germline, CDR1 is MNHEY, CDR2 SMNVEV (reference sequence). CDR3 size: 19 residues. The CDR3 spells CAVGPGTPSGRFHQETQYF. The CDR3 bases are TGTGCCGTAGGACCGGGGACCCCTAGCGGGAGGTTCCACCAAGAGACCCAGTACTTC.

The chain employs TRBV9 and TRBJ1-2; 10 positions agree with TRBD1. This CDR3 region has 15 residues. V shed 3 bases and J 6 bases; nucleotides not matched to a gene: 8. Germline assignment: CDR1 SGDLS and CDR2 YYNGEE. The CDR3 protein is CASSETTGGLDGYTF. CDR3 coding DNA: TGTGCCAGCAGCGAAACGACAGGGGGCTTGGATGGCTACACCTTC. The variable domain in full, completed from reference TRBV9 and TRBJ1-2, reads DSGVTQTPKHLITATGQRVTLRCSPRSGDLSVYWYQQSLDQGLQFLIQYYNGEERAKGNILERFSAQQFPDLHSELNLSSLELGDSALYFCASSETTGGLDGYTFGSGTRLTVV.

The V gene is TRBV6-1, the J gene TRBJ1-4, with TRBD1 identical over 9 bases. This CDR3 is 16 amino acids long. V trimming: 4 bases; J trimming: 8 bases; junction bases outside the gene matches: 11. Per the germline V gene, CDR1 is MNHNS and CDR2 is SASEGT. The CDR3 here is CASSGFGTGYSEKLFF. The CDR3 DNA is TGTGCCAGCAGTGGTTTTGGGACAGGGTATAGCGAAAAACTGTTTTTT.